The following is a TCR beta chain sequence with its context. MiXCR was run by TCRdb on the 5' RACE reads, yielding one entry per CDR3 protein. There are 40,000 to 60,000 distinct CDR3 sequences in the sample; under 7.5% occur only once, and more than 1.2% lies in the top ten. These data originate in a study of T-cell memory formation after mild COVID-19. V was clipped by 3 bases and J by 3 bases; unmatched bases: 7. This CDR3 contains 15 residues. Looked up from germline, CDR1 is SGDLS and CDR2 is YYNGEE. This sequence joins TRBV9 and TRBJ1-1; 8 bases line up with TRBD1. The receptor was derived from a man between 18 and 29 years old who had mild COVID-19 (a few samples of this study predate the infection). Cell type and time point are not known. Material: PBMCs or a T cell subset sorted from them (not recorded which). The CDR3 DNA reads TGTGCCAGCAGCGAATCGGGACAGGTTCACACTGAAGCTTTCTTT. Translating gives CASSESGQVHTEAFF.